The T cell receptor beta chain under discussion was sequenced for a study of T cell responses to AZD1222 COVID-19 vaccine. Study context: Second-dose timings of about 4 or about 12 weeks were pooled. The study, taken as a whole, reports: There were vaccine-associated CD4 TCRs across spike, dominant at 160-218 and 743-854. Unmutated regions of variants are reportedly targeted by nearly half of spike-specific TCRs. Most donors were white British, females outnumbered males, and clonal diversity was possibly underestimated.

Measured with immunoSEQ multiplex PCR; TCRdb has only the in-frame clones, and not every one. The sample records roughly 100,000 clones, approximately 90% being singletons. For this clone: The target antigen is unknown.

This CDR3 is 14 amino acids long. Germline trimming cut 1 base from V and 5 bases from J; bases unmatched to any gene: 3. The germline V gene encodes CDR1 MGHDK and CDR2 SYGVNS. This receptor was obtained from an adult in good health. The sequences come from peripheral blood, collected on day 0 of AZD1222 vaccination. V gene TRBV25-1 combines with J gene TRBJ2-7, with 9 bases aligning to TRBD1. The CDR3 loop reads CASSEWDRVNEQYF. Written as DNA, the CDR3 is TGTGCCAGCAGTGAATGGGACAGGGTCAACGAGCAGTACTTC.